Detailed here is one T cell receptor (beta chain). For each CDR3 protein, TCRdb gives one entry from its re-call of the 5' RACE reads, without DNA. The data show hundreds of thousands of distinct CDR3 sequences, and the top ten clones hold 5.6%. The data are from a study of monozygotic twins with inflammatory bowel disease. Germline lookup yields CDR1 MNHEY and CDR2 SMNVEV (reference sequence). The CDR3 sequence is 14 residues long. Sequencing was done on a sample of blood. The genes are TRBV27 and TRBJ1-2. This sequence was found in a human donor with ulcerative colitis or Crohn's disease, or a healthy co-twin of an affected twin (not recorded which). CDR3 sequence: CASSSGLRPYGYTF.